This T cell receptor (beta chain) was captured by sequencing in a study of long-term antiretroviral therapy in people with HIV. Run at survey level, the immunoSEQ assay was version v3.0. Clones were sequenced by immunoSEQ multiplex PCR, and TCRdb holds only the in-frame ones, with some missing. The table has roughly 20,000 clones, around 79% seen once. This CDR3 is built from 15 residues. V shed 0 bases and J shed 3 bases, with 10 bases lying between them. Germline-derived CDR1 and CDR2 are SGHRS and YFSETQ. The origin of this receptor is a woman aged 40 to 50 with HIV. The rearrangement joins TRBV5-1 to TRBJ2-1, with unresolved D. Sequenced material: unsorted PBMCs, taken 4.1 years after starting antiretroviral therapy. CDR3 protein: CASSLADGLYNEQFF. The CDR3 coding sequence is TGCGCCAGCAGCTTGGCGGACGGCCTCTACAATGAGCAGTTCTTC.